The rows below give T cell receptor beta chains drawn from one sample of a study of regulatory T cells in long-lasting Graves disease. TCRdb used MiXCR to reprocess the multiplex PCR reads, holding one entry per CDR3 protein. The sample holds 500,000 to 700,000 distinct CDR3 sequences, approximately 31% seen once. Sequencing used peripheral blood mononuclear cells (PBMCs), obtained when the disease was refractory, from a patient treated with antithyroid drugs. The receptors stem from a female donor with Graves disease. Each CDR3 is given with its conserved first and last residue. Each record gives: V gene, J gene, CDR3 length, clone size, D gene, CDR3 protein, CDR3 DNA. A D gene is named only where the DNA matches it firmly. Clone size is not always given. Where it is, it says once, few, many or a class for expanded clones.

TRBV12-3/TRBV12-4	TRBJ2-7	15	many	TRBD1	CASSFGGQGSYEQYF	TGTGCCAGCAGTTTTGGGGGACAGGGCTCCTACGAGCAGTACTTC
TRBV20-1	TRBJ1-5	15	NA	TRBD1	CSAIKPTGRYRPQHF	TGCAGTGCTATCAAACCGACAGGGAGGTATAGGCCCCAGCATTTT
TRBV28	TRBJ1-2	12	NA	NA	CASSLNREPHTF	TGTGCCAGCAGCCTGAACAGGGAGCCGCACACCTTC
TRBV12-3/TRBV12-4	TRBJ2-7	12	few	NA	CASSLVVWGQYF	TGTGCCAGCAGTTTAGTAGTCTGGGGGCAGTACTTC
TRBV7-9	TRBJ1-5	18	NA	TRBD1	CASSQHRDRGPVNQPQHF	TGTGCCAGCAGCCAACACCGGGACAGGGGCCCTGTAAATCAGCCCCAGCATTTT
TRBV5-1	TRBJ2-4	17	once	TRBD1	CASSPTGTGGAKNIQYF	TGCGCCAGCAGCCCAACCGGGACAGGGGGTGCCAAAAACATTCAGTACTTC
TRBV6-1	TRBJ1-5	17	few	TRBD1	CASSERLGQGRGQPQHF	TGTGCCAGCAGTGAGCGGCTGGGACAGGGGAGGGGTCAGCCCCAGCATTTT
TRBV28	TRBJ1-5	14	few	NA	CASSFFGSGQPQHF	TGTGCCAGCAGTTTTTTCGGATCCGGTCAGCCCCAGCATTTT
TRBV10-3	TRBJ1-5	16	NA	TRBD1	CAISPGQGVGNQPQHF	TGTGCCATCAGCCCTGGACAGGGTGTGGGCAATCAGCCCCAGCATTTT
TRBV27	TRBJ2-2	16	few	TRBD1	CASSLSWTGGSGELFF	TGTGCCAGCAGTTTATCTTGGACAGGGGGCTCCGGGGAGCTGTTTTTT